This T cell receptor beta chain derives from a study of CD8 T cells in ankylosing spondylitis. V was pared by 6 bases and J by 5 bases, with 3 bases of the junction left unmatched. This CDR3 spans 14 amino acids. Germline V gene lookup returns CDR1 SNHLY and CDR2 FYNNEI. Each TCR beta library was made by quantitative 5'-RACE that incorporated molecular barcodes. TCRdb used MiXCR to reprocess the 5' RACE reads, holding one entry per CDR3 protein. Of 200,000 to 250,000 distinct CDR3 sequences in the sample, over 9.5% were seen once. What was sequenced was blood, either unsorted or a sorted T cell fraction (not recorded which). The V and J genes are TRBV2 and TRBJ1-5, with 11 nucleotides matching TRBD1. The sequence came from a male donor with ankylosing spondylitis or in good health (not recorded which). The DNA of the CDR3 is TGTGCCAGCAGGGGGACAGGGGGATATCAGCCCCAGCATTTT. Translated: CASRGTGGYQPQHF.